This entry lists 26 T cell receptor beta chains sequenced from one sample in a study of somatic mutations in cytotoxic T cells in rheumatoid arthritis. Data came from immunoSEQ multiplex PCR; TCRdb stores just in-frame clones and leaves some out. Of about 11,000 clones in the sample, roughly 70% are singletons; the top ten hold 7.5% to 10%. Sequencing input: CD8+ T cells sorted from blood. The receptors were gathered from a man between 65 and 85 years old in good health.

CDR3 residues: CASSKKRTVRRVYEQYF. The CDR3 DNA reads TGTGCCAGCAGCAAAAAACGGACAGTAAGACGGGTCTACGAGCAGTACTTC. The chain employs TRBV21-1 and TRBJ2-7; the D call TRBD1 from the table was never checked on the DNA. TRBV21-1 represents a pseudogene. This CDR3 region has 17 residues.

The genes are TRBV19 and TRBJ2-7; the match to TRBD2 covers 8 bases. The germline gives CDR1 LNHDA, CDR2 SQIVND (reference sequence). The V and J ends lost 3 bases and 3 bases, in that order; junction bases with no gene match: 7. The CDR3 length is 15 residues. The CDR3 spells CASSMGSGGDYEQYF. CDR3 DNA sequence: TGTGCCAGTAGTATGGGCAGCGGGGGTGACTACGAGCAGTACTTC.

There are a few counts of this clone. The chain carries TRBV4-1 and TRBJ1-1, with D perhaps TRBD1 (5 bases). Germline CDR1 MGHRA, CDR2 YSYEKL. This CDR3 spans 18 amino acids. Trimming removed 0 bases from V and 0 bases from J, with 17 bases in between. DNA of the CDR3: TGCGCCAGCAGCCAAGATGAGGAGGGGTGGTCCATGAACACTGAAGCTTTCTTT. Protein sequence: CASSQDEEGWSMNTEAFF.

The table lists this clone with a count of one. The genes are TRBV4-1 and TRBJ2-1; 11 positions match TRBD2. Germline trimming cut 4 bases from V and 4 bases from J; bases unmatched to any gene: 12. The CDR3 has 18 amino acids. CDR1 and CDR2 (germline): MGHRA, YSYEKL. The chain's CDR3 is CASSPSLSSGRRYNEQFF. The CDR3, as DNA: TGCGCCAGCAGCCCGAGCCTCTCTAGCGGGAGGAGGTACAATGAGCAGTTCTTC.

The gene calls are TRBV28 and TRBJ2-7, with D possibly being TRBD1 (5 bases). CDR3 length equals 13 residues. The germline V gene has CDR1 MDHEN and CDR2 SYDVKM. V was trimmed by 6 bases and J by 2 bases, leaving 11 bases between them. The CDR3 DNA reads TGTGCCAGCAGGGACACAGTACCCTACGAGCAGTACTTC. Protein product: CASRDTVPYEQYF.

V is TRBV7-9 and J is TRBJ2-7; D may be TRBD1 (6 bases). CDR1 and CDR2 (germline): SEHNR, FQNEAQ (reference sequence). This CDR3 spans 17 amino acids. V lost 3 bases and J 1 base, leaving 19 bases between the germline ends. The CDR3 here is CASSFTGQKGPSYEQYF. CDR3 sequence (DNA): TGTGCCAGCAGCTTTACTGGACAGAAAGGACCTTCCTACGAGCAGTACTTC.

The chain couples TRBV7-9 to TRBJ2-5; maybe TRBD2 (6 bases). V was trimmed by 1 base and J by 5 bases, leaving 11 bases between them. Germline-derived CDR1 and CDR2 are SEHNR and FQNEAQ (reference sequence). The CDR3 has 14 amino acids. The CDR3 spells CASSLVGGRETQYF. The CDR3 DNA sequence: TGTGCCAGCAGCTTAGTTGGAGGGCGCGAGACCCAGTACTTC.

Points on this clone: The sample contains more than one DNA sequence encoding this CDR3. The chain couples TRBV11-2 to TRBJ1-5, with D hard to call. This CDR3 has 13 residues. The V gene lost 0 bases and the J gene lost 3 bases, with 3 bases spanning the gap. CDR1 and CDR2 (germline): SGHAT, FQNNGV. The CDR3 protein is CASSLDSNQPQHF. The CDR3 DNA reads as TGTGCCAGCAGCTTAGATTCCAATCAGCCCCAGCATTTT.

J is TRBJ1-2 and V is TRBV19; D is uncertain. Trimming left V 3 bases short and J 4 bases short, with 15 bases between. The germline gives CDR1 LNHDA, CDR2 SQIVND (reference sequence). There are 15 residues in the CDR3. CDR3 sequence reads: CASSMSADPSYGYTF. The CDR3, as DNA: TGTGCCAGTAGTATGTCGGCAGACCCCTCCTATGGCTACACCTTC.

The table lists this clone with a few counts. The V and J genes are TRBV21-1 and TRBJ2-2; no check of the table's D call, TRBD1, against the DNA was made. TRBV21-1 is tagged as a pseudogene. The length of the CDR3 is 16 residues. This CDR3 is CASGVQGSPNTGELFF. The DNA of the CDR3 is TGTGCCAGCGGCGTACAGGGGTCACCGAACACCGGGGAGCTGTTTTTT.

The chain employs TRBV28 and TRBJ2-7; D may be TRBD1 (7 bases). Trimming removed 5 bases at V and 0 bases at J, with 20 bases between. Germline V gene lookup returns CDR1 MDHEN and CDR2 SYDVKM. This CDR3 spans 17 amino acids. Written as DNA, the CDR3 is TGTGCCAGCAGTCCACCCCTAGGAGGGGGCAACTCCTACGAGCAGTACTTC. Its protein product is CASSPPLGGGNSYEQYF.

By share, this clone counts as medium-sized. The chain has TRBV10-3 and TRBJ2-7; no firm D call. This CDR3 spans 12 amino acids. Germline V gives CDR1 ENHRY, CDR2 SYGVKD. Trimming stripped 7 bases from V and 2 bases from J, with 9 bases between. The chain's CDR3 is CAINDGPYEQYF. For the CDR3, the DNA is TGTGCCATCAATGACGGACCCTACGAGCAGTACTTC.

The chain recombines TRBV9 with TRBJ2-3; 14 nucleotides agree with TRBD2. Germline values: CDR1 SGDLS, CDR2 YYNGEE. The J segment lost 2 bases and the V segment lost 3 bases, leaving 11 bases of the junction unmatched. The CDR3 contains 19 residues. The DNA of the CDR3 is TGTGCCAGCAGCGACAGTCCGGGACTAGCGGGGGACCTCACAGATACGCAGTATTTT. Translating gives CASSDSPGLAGDLTDTQYF.

This clone was observed a handful of times. This sequence joins TRBV28 and TRBJ1-1; TRBD1 might be the D (5 bases). Deletions cut 0 bases from V and 10 bases from J, with 9 bases between. The CDR3 is 12 residues long. Germline CDR1 reads MDHEN; CDR2 reads SYDVKM. The CDR3 DNA follows: TGTGCCAGCAGTTTATGGGGGGACGGAGCTTTCTTT. Its translation is CASSLWGDGAFF.

The rearrangement joins TRBV9 to TRBJ2-5, with 7 bases identical to TRBD1. There are 17 residues in the CDR3. The germline V gene has CDR1 SGDLS and CDR2 YYNGEE. J lost 2 bases, V lost 3 bases, and 13 bases had no gene match. The CDR3 here is CASSAFPQGQRQETQYF. The CDR3 DNA follows: TGTGCCAGCAGCGCGTTCCCACAGGGACAGAGACAAGAGACCCAGTACTTC.

The gene calls are TRBV9 and TRBJ2-1, with 7 positions matching TRBD2. The CDR3 is made up of 15 amino acids. From germline, CDR1 is SGDLS and CDR2 YYNGEE. Trimming at V came to 4 bases and at J to 4 bases, leaving 8 bases not matched to a gene. The CDR3 region is CASSFASGGYNEQFF. The CDR3 DNA is TGTGCCAGCAGCTTCGCTAGCGGAGGATACAATGAGCAGTTCTTC.

The gene calls are TRBV29-1 and TRBJ1-3; D not certain. There are 13 residues in the CDR3. The V and J ends lost 3 bases and 0 bases respectively, with 6 bases between them. Germline values: CDR1 SQVTM, CDR2 ANQGSEA. The chain's CDR3 is CSVDCRSGNTIYF. In DNA, the CDR3 is TGCAGCGTTGATTGCCGCTCTGGAAACACCATATATTTT.

The chain links TRBV30 to TRBJ2-7; no clear D. This CDR3 is built from 13 residues. Trimming cost V 2 bases and J 3 bases, with 11 bases left between them. Germline CDR1 and CDR2: GTSNPN and SVGIG (reference sequence). This chain's CDR3 is CAWSISAGYEQYF. The CDR3 coding sequence is TGTGCCTGGAGTATCTCGGCAGGCTACGAGCAGTACTTC.

The rearrangement links TRBV7-2 to TRBJ2-6; no clear D gene. V was clipped by 5 bases and J by 2 bases, with 16 bases between them. The CDR3 spans 17 residues. CDR1 and CDR2 from the germline V gene are SGHTA and FQGNSA. In DNA form, the CDR3 reads TGTGCCAGCAGCGGACGGACCCGCGAGGCTGGGGCCAACGTCCTGACTTTC. Translating gives CASSGRTREAGANVLTF. Looking up the rest from reference TRBV7-2 and TRBJ2-6 gives the full variable domain: GAGVSQSPSNKVTEKGKDVELRCDPISGHTALYWYRQSLGQGLEFLIYFQGNSAPDKSGLPSDRFSAERTGGSVSTLTIQRTQQEDSAVYLCASSGRTREAGANVLTFGAGSRLTVL.

This rearrangement joins TRBV19 to TRBJ1-4; weak D call: TRBD1 (5 bases). CDR1 LNHDA and CDR2 SQIVND come from the germline V gene (reference sequence). The CDR3 runs to 14 residues. Trimming shortened V by 5 bases and J by 8 bases, and 15 bases separated the two germline ends. This chain's CDR3 is CASSPAGGDEKLFF. The CDR3 nucleotides are TGTGCCAGTAGTCCCGCCGGGGGGGACGAAAAACTGTTTTTT.

This clone showed up just once. This sequence joins TRBV6-5 and TRBJ1-1; 9 bases are a match to TRBD1. The CDR3 is 16 residues long. Per germline, CDR1 MNHEY and CDR2 SVGAGI. J gave up 1 base and V 0 bases, and 3 bases lay outside the gene matches. The CDR3 nucleotides read TGTGCCAGCAGTTACTCGACGGGACAGGGGAACACTGAAGCTTTCTTT. Protein: CASSYSTGQGNTEAFF.

The V gene is TRBV19, the J gene TRBJ1-2; TRBD1 might be the D (5 bases). The CDR3 is made up of 15 amino acids. The germline V gene has CDR1 LNHDA and CDR2 SQIVND (reference sequence). V lost 1 base, J lost 0 bases, and 9 bases lay in between. CDR3 sequence: CASSIGQNPNYGYTF. The CDR3 DNA reads as TGTGCCAGTAGTATAGGACAGAATCCTAACTATGGCTACACCTTC.

This chain connects TRBV28 to TRBJ2-1; 7 nucleotides line up with TRBD1. The J segment lost 7 bases and the V segment lost 1 base, leaving 10 bases of the junction unmatched. Germline CDR1 MDHEN, CDR2 SYDVKM. CDR3 size: 16 residues. The CDR3 DNA is TGTGCCAGCAGTTTATTTCCGGGACAGCTTGGAAATGAGCAGTTCTTC. Translated: CASSLFPGQLGNEQFF.

This rearrangement joins TRBV11-1 to TRBJ2-1; 9 bases are a match to TRBD2. V trimming: 5 bases; J trimming: 8 bases; junction bases outside the gene matches: 16. CDR3 length: 17 amino acids. Per the germline V gene, CDR1 is SGHAT and CDR2 is FQDESV (reference sequence). DNA for the CDR3: TGTGCCAGCAGCCCACTCCCAGCGGCGGGGGGGCGAGATGAGCAGTTCTTC. This sequence encodes CASSPLPAAGGRDEQFF. Full variable domain (missing parts from reference TRBV11-1 and TRBJ2-1): EAEVAQSPRYKITEKSQAVAFWCDPISGHATLYWYRQILGQGPELLVQFQDESVVDDSQLPKDRFSAERLKGVDSTLKIQPAELGDSAMYLCASSPLPAAGGRDEQFFGPGTRLTVL.

This clone was counted once. V and J are TRBV9 and TRBJ2-1, with 11 bases lining up with TRBD2. Germline V CDR1 and CDR2: SGDLS, YYNGEE. The CDR3 length is 16 residues. The trim removed 1 base at V and 7 bases at J, leaving 7 bases unmatched. In DNA, the CDR3 is TGTGCCAGCAGCGTAAATAGCGGGAGGGCCCTTAATGAGCAGTTCTTC. Its translation: CASSVNSGRALNEQFF.

V is TRBV7-2 and J is TRBJ1-1; D gene unclear. Germline V gene lookup returns CDR1 SGHTA and CDR2 FQGNSA. The CDR3 loop spans 11 amino acids. The V and J ends lost 5 bases and 6 bases respectively, with 7 bases between them. CDR3 residues: CASSPVAEAFF. DNA of the CDR3: TGTGCCAGCAGCCCAGTCGCTGAAGCTTTCTTT. Full variable domain (rest looked up from reference TRBV7-2 and TRBJ1-1): GAGVSQSPSNKVTEKGKDVELRCDPISGHTALYWYRQSLGQGLEFLIYFQGNSAPDKSGLPSDRFSAERTGGSVSTLTIQRTQQEDSAVYLCASSPVAEAFFGQGTRLTVV.